This T cell receptor (beta chain) was profiled in a study of blood T cell repertoires in COVID-19. Researchers sorted participants into cohorts using their self-reported clinical history. Donors in Cohort 3 counted as recovered after two negative PCRs, clearance, or symptom resolution. The CDR3 is 15 amino acids. V gave up 4 bases and J gave up 3 bases; unmatched junction bases: 6. CDR1 and CDR2 (germline): SGHTS, YDEGEE. In the authors' workflow: Cell counts per sample came from amplifying reference gene primers. The assay was immunoSEQ multiplex PCR, and TCRdb's table has in-frame clones only and misses some. That table is the source of V, J and clone size, and D and trimming were worked out from the DNA. The table has about 440,000 clones, 90% seen once.

The source is a man between 18 and 29 years old who had recovered from COVID-19. Sequenced material: PBMCs or T cells enriched from blood (not recorded which). The chain carries TRBV5-8 and TRBJ2-5, with 10 bases that match TRBD1. The CDR3 loop reads CASSQGQGSEETQYF. Here the CDR3 DNA reads TGTGCCAGCAGCCAGGGACAGGGGAGCGAAGAGACCCAGTACTTC.